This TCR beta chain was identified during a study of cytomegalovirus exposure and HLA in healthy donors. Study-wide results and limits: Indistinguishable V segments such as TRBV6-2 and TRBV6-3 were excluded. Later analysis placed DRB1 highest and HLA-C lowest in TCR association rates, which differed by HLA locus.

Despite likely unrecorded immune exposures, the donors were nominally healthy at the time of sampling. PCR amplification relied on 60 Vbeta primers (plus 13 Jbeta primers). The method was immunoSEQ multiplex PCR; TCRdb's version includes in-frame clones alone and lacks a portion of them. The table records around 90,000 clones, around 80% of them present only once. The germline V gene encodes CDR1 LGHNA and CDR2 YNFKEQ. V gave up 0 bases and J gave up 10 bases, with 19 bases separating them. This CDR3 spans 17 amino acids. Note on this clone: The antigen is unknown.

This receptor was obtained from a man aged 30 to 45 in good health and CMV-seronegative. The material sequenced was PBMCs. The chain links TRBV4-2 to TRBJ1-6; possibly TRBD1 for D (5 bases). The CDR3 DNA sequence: TGTGCCAGCAGCCAAGAAGCCCGAGTCTCAAGGGGCTCACCCCTCCACTTT. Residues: CASSQEARVSRGSPLHF.